This TCR beta chain was identified in a study of OX40 agonist ivuxolimab in advanced cancers. Study details: Ivuxolimab, which patients received intravenously every 2 weeks, was dosed at 0.01 to 10 mg/kg. The dose-escalation cohort was roughly 83% male, with a mean age of 60 years, ranging about 23 to 90.

For this clone: The antigen is not known.

Study-level points and caveats: In the 0.1-3.0 mg/kg groups, partial responders showed among the lowest expansion.

Sequencing was performed with immunoSEQ multiplex PCR; in TCRdb, only in-frame clones are kept and a portion is missing. The sample includes around 100,000 clones, 91% of them seen just once. Germline CDR1 reads MNHEY; CDR2 reads SVGAGI. The CDR3 consists of 13 residues. Deletions cut 6 bases from V and 5 bases from J, with 10 bases between. This receptor was taken from an adult with an advanced solid tumor such as melanoma, head and neck, liver or kidney cancer. The chain employs TRBV6-5 and TRBJ1-4, with D perhaps TRBD1 (6 bases). The specimen comprised CD4+ or CD8+ T cells sorted from blood, sampled in a trial of the OX40 agonist ivuxolimab. The CDR3 sequence: CASRHDRNEKLFF. The CDR3 nucleotides read TGTGCCAGCAGACATGACAGGAATGAAAAACTGTTTTTT.